This record concerns one TCR beta chain sequence. The table lists this clone with a count of one. Its cognate antigen has yet to be identified. Per-nucleotide qualities are absent, and no much larger clonotype sits a single base away. The data are from a study of blood T cell repertoires in COVID-19 (dated by TCRdb to about 2020). With respect to the entire study: Samples covering the acute and convalescent phases of COVID-19 were provided by collaborators in the United States, Italy and Spain. The samples were drawn from the first 160 participants of the ongoing ImmuneRACE study and from under 1,500 subjects provided by 6 global collaborators. The repertoires were made available in a free public database intended to serve as a resource for research on the immune response to SARS-CoV-2. HLA class I and class II types, where available, came from metadata supplied by the sample provider rather than from assay-based typing. The sample metadata nearly always contained a de-identified subject ID, COVID-19 status, age in years and sex. The prospective study material was composed of cDNA or gDNA derived from T cells, B-cell-depleted T cells, or PBMCs. Deeply sampled blood TCRbeta repertoires from subjects exposed to, actively infected with, or recovered from COVID-19 were included in the dataset.

TCRbeta CDR3 regions were amplified from genomic DNA using the immunoSEQ Assay, a bias-controlled multiplex PCR. Under the source paper's analysis protocol: The number of nucleated cells in each sample was estimated by amplification of reference gene primers within the assay. To quantify the absolute abundance of each unique TCRbeta CDR3 rearrangement, sequence reads were collapsed and filtered. For each sample, productive Simpson clonality was calculated as the square root of Simpson's diversity index across productive rearrangements. TCRdb took this table from immuneACCESS and kept in-frame rearrangements with V and J called. Such tables lack part of the clones; where checked against another copy, unresolved V genes explain under half of the gap, and the rest is unexplained. V and J calls plus clone size are reproduced from that table; the DNA served to infer D and trimming. The sample has roughly 160,000 clones on record, around 67% of them singletons. The ten largest clones represent 2.5% to 3% of the sample.

Broader findings and caveats from the paper: How much clinical and demographic metadata was included differed by source and by participant, and the metadata was provided uncurated.

The CDR1 and CDR2 encoded by the germline V gene are SGHTS and YDEGEE. The germline V and J ends show losses of 4 bases and 2 bases respectively, and no gene match explains 7 bases of the junction. The CDR3 measures 15 amino acids from cysteine to phenylalanine. Only CDR3 DNA remains: 45 bases, in frame from the first base. Whole blood was collected in K2EDTA tubes by collaborating institutions according to the institutions' own protocols. For TCRbeta analysis, collaborator samples were shipped as frozen whole blood, as isolated PBMCs, or as DNA extracted from either sample type. The chain links TRBV5-8 with TRBJ2-3, with TRBD1 identical over 7 junction bases. The sequence was collected from a woman of 80 years or more with acute or convalescent COVID-19. The sample was peripheral blood. DNA sequence: TGTGCCAGCAGCAAAGGGACAGATCCCACAGATACGCAGTATTTT. It is translated as CASSKGTDPTDTQYF.